The next 13 T cell receptor beta chains were all read from a single sample in a study of regulatory T cells in long-lasting Graves disease. Specified time point: newly diagnosed GD, antithyroid drugs for less than 3 months. Scientists built the TCR library using RNA that was extracted from PBMCs. Both iRepertoire HTBI primers and Arm-PCR of CDR3 regions were used to build the TCR beta libraries. TCRdb passed the multiplex PCR reads through MiXCR, listing each CDR3 protein once. This sample has over 300,000 distinct CDR3 sequences, with around 15% found just once. This material consisted of peripheral blood mononuclear cells (PBMCs), taken at new diagnosis, from a patient treated with antithyroid drugs. The receptors derive from a female donor with Graves disease.

The chain links TRBV7-2 to TRBJ2-7; a possible D gene is TRBD1 (5 bases). CDR1 SGHTA and CDR2 FQGNSA come from the germline V gene. The V end was cut by 1 base, the J end by 2 bases, with 21 bases between. The CDR3 runs 18 residues. Written as DNA, the CDR3 is TGTGCCAGCAGCTTAGAATCCCCCTTGGCAGGGTTTACCTACGAGCAGTACTTC. Its protein product is CASSLESPLAGFTYEQYF.

This clonotype was observed a handful of times. The V gene is TRBV7-2, the J gene TRBJ2-5; 10 positions agree with TRBD2. Germline CDR1 SGHTA, CDR2 FQGNSA. J was trimmed by 5 bases and V by 0 bases; bases with no gene match: 12. CDR3 length: 18 residues. The CDR3 protein is CASSLAGLAGVLDETQYF. For the CDR3, the DNA is TGTGCCAGCAGCTTAGCGGGGCTAGCGGGAGTGCTCGACGAGACCCAGTACTTC.

This clonotype was counted at least ten times. The gene calls are TRBV5-6 and TRBJ1-4; a possible D gene is TRBD1 (5 bases). Trimming shortened V by 6 bases and J by 3 bases, and 12 bases separated the two germline ends. This CDR3 is built from 14 residues. CDR1 and CDR2 from the germline V gene are SGHDT and YYEEEE. The CDR3 DNA is TGTGCCAGCACCCAGACAGCCTCTAATGAAAAACTGTTTTTT. Its protein is CASTQTASNEKLFF.

The rearrangement links TRBV27 to TRBJ2-3; TRBD1 agrees at 7 bases. The CDR3 covers 19 residues. Germline lookup yields CDR1 MNHEY and CDR2 SMNVEV (reference sequence). V was pared by 0 bases and J by 2 bases, with 14 bases of the junction left unmatched. This CDR3 reads CASSLSVHGRTGLTDTQYF. The CDR3 bases are TGTGCCAGCAGTTTATCGGTGCATGGGCGGACAGGCCTCACAGATACGCAGTATTTT.

This clonotype has at least ten counts. The rearrangement uses TRBV27 and TRBJ1-6; D perhaps matches TRBD1 (5 bases). The germline V gene encodes CDR1 MNHEY and CDR2 SMNVEV (reference sequence). V dropped 5 bases and J dropped 6 bases, with 14 bases sitting between them. The CDR3 runs to 15 residues. CDR3 amino acids: CASSGQGKSNSPLHF. In DNA form, the CDR3 reads TGTGCCAGCAGTGGTCAGGGTAAAAGTAATTCACCCCTCCACTTT.

This clonotype has a count of ten or more. CDR3 amino acids: CASSFRPQGGLALNTGELFF. The CDR3, as DNA: TGTGCCAGCAGCTTTAGGCCACAGGGGGGACTAGCCTTGAACACCGGGGAGCTGTTTTTT. The J gene is TRBJ2-2, the V gene TRBV7-3; tentatively, D is TRBD2 (9 bases). The CDR3 length is 20 residues. V lost 3 bases, J lost 1 base, and 24 bases lay in between. Per germline, CDR1 SGHTA and CDR2 FQGTGA.

There are many counts of this clonotype. The rearrangement uses TRBV12-3 or TRBV12-4 and TRBJ2-1; D not resolved. The CDR3 consists of 13 residues. Trimming removed 9 bases from V and 0 bases from J, with 9 bases in between. Here the CDR3 reads CASTMASYNEQFF. CDR3 sequence (DNA): TGTGCCAGTACCATGGCCTCCTACAATGAGCAGTTCTTC.

This clonotype was seen repeatedly, ten times or more. The V call is TRBV6-1, the J call TRBJ2-3, with D possibly matching TRBD2 (5 bases). The CDR3 spans 14 residues. V was pared by 6 bases and J by 1 base, with 11 bases between. Germline CDR1 MNHNS, CDR2 SASEGT. CDR3 DNA sequence: TGTGCCAGCAGGCCCACTAGAGGCACAGATACGCAGTATTTT. Protein sequence: CASRPTRGTDTQYF.

This clonotype was counted ten times or more. The chain recombines TRBV11-2 with TRBJ2-1, with D maybe TRBD2 (7 bases). Germline loops: CDR1 SGHAT, CDR2 FQNNGV. This CDR3 has 15 amino acids. V was trimmed by 6 bases and J by 6 bases, leaving 18 bases between them. The CDR3 region is CASSGEGGAGNEQFF. The CDR3 region has the DNA TGTGCCAGCAGTGGGGAGGGGGGGGCCGGCAATGAGCAGTTCTTC.

This clonotype was recorded at least ten times. The chain carries TRBV5-5 and TRBJ2-2; 8 bases align to TRBD1. Trimming cost V 2 bases and J 4 bases; bases outside gene matches: 4. The CDR3 runs to 15 residues. Germline V lookup: CDR1 SGHKS, CDR2 YYEKEE (reference sequence). The CDR3 loop reads CASSFLTGATGELFF. CDR3 coding DNA: TGTGCCAGCAGCTTTTTGACAGGGGCCACCGGGGAGCTGTTTTTT.

This clonotype was observed many times. The rearrangement links TRBV7-9 to TRBJ2-1; TRBD1 agrees at 8 bases. V lost 7 bases, J lost 5 bases, and 10 bases stayed unmatched. The germline gives CDR1 SEHNR, CDR2 FQNEAQ (reference sequence). This CDR3 contains 15 residues. CDR3 loop: CASIPWGQADNEQFF. DNA of the CDR3: TGTGCCAGCATCCCCTGGGGACAGGCGGACAATGAGCAGTTCTTC.

Points on this clonotype: A much larger clone differs from this one at a single base, so this may be a read error. The chain combines TRBV3-1 with TRBJ1-2; 8 nucleotides agree with TRBD1. The CDR3 length is 15 residues. Germline V gene data show CDR1 as LGHDT and CDR2 as YNNKEL (reference sequence). V lost 8 bases to trimming and J lost 7 bases; unmatched junction nucleotides: 15. CDR3 residues: CASGPDGTGVSGYTF. CDR3 nucleotide sequence: TGTGCCAGCGGCCCTGACGGGACAGGTGTCTCTGGCTACACCTTC.

This chain connects TRBV18 to TRBJ1-1, with 7 bases aligning to TRBD1. The CDR3 has 16 residues. In germline, CDR1 is KGHSH, CDR2 LQKENI. Losses at the gene ends were 5 bases for V and 0 bases for J; bases not matched to a gene: 9. DNA of the CDR3: TGTGCCAGCTCATCCGGGACAGTAGCCATGAACACTGAAGCTTTCTTT. Residues: CASSSGTVAMNTEAFF.